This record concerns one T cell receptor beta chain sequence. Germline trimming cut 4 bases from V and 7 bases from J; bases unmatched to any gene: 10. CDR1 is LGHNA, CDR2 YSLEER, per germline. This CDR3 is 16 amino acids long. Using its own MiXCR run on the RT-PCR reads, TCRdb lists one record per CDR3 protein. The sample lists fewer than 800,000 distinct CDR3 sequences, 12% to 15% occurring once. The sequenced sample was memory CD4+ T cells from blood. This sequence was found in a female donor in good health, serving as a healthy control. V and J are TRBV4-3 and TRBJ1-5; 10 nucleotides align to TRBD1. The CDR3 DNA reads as TGCGCCAGCAGCCGCATCCGGGACAGGGGAGGACAGCCCCAGCATTTT. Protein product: CASSRIRDRGGQPQHF.